A selection of T cell receptor beta chains follows, all from one sample in a study of T cells in Graves' hyperthyroidism and ophthalmopathy. TCRdb recomputed calls from the multiplex PCR reads with MiXCR, one row per CDR3 protein. Among roughly 710,000 distinct CDR3 sequences, just over 35% were seen once, and the ten largest hold around 31%. The sequenced sample consisted of blood. These receptors were taken from a woman in her thirties or forties with Graves' hyperthyroidism. CDR3s include the opening cysteine and the closing phenylalanine or tryptophan. Each record gives: J gene, V gene, CDR3 protein.

>TRBJ1-2|TRBV6-5
CASNLQDRGYTF
>-|TRBV7-9
CASSLPLEQFF
>-|TRBV2
CASSELVELPHEQFF
>TRBJ1-2|TRBV29-1
CSVEKGGLGRDGYTF
>TRBJ2-7|TRBV20-1
CSAYHPGQAYEQYF
>TRBJ2-3|TRBV7-2
CASSLFQTDTQYF
>TRBJ1-1|TRBV5-6
CASSPGTGWAFF
>TRBJ2-5|TRBV6-6
CASSQQGVGETQYF
>TRBJ2-5|TRBV12-3/TRBV12-4
CASSSPMDQATQYF
>TRBJ2-7|TRBV19
CASSFGGGGGYEQYF
>TRBJ1-1|TRBV6-7
CASKLDSSGSTEAFF
>TRBJ2-7|TRBV20-1
CSARGNLGGYEQYF
>TRBJ2-7|TRBV4-1
CASSQPHYPYEQYF
>TRBJ1-2|TRBV7-2
CASSLSGGEGYGYTF
>TRBJ1-2|TRBV7-9
CASSQDDGQGDGYTF
>TRBJ1-1|TRBV4-3
CASSHDRGDTEAFF
>TRBJ1-5|TRBV6-5
CASSYSGPQPQHF
>TRBJ2-2|TRBV7-3
CASSLDYGTGELFF
>TRBJ2-5|TRBV20-1
CSANPTGTSGSETQYF
>TRBJ1-1|TRBV18
CASSPGYSNTEAFF
>TRBJ1-3|TRBV5-1
CASSPGTGQGNTIYF
>TRBJ1-5|TRBV10-3
CATLKGTGNQPQHF
>TRBJ1-5|TRBV19
CASSPYLGQGQPQHF
>TRBJ2-5|TRBV5-1
CASGILGRGQGTQYF
>TRBJ2-3|TRBV19
CASSMGDTQYF
>TRBJ1-6|TRBV12-3/TRBV12-4
CASRGTADNSPLHF
>TRBJ1-4|TRBV7-9
CASSSPGQGGNEKLFF
>TRBJ1-1|TRBV10-3
CAISRDTEAFF
>TRBJ2-7|TRBV24-1
CATSDAAATGVWAEQYF
>TRBJ1-2|TRBV7-2
CASSLAPDGGYTF
>TRBJ2-7|TRBV7-2
CASSKTGGYEQYF
>TRBJ2-1|TRBV7-3
CASSLRAPGGEQFF
>TRBJ1-5|TRBV19
CASSTAGHHYSNQPQHF
>TRBJ2-6|TRBV10-3
CAIFRGAAGANVLTF
>TRBJ1-6|TRBV10-3
CAISEPGEGDNSPLHF
>TRBJ2-7|TRBV12-3/TRBV12-4
CASSWGVFYEQYF
>TRBJ1-2|TRBV12-3/TRBV12-4
CASSFNQGLDGYTF
>TRBJ1-1|TRBV7-2
CASRLRLGTEAFF
>TRBJ1-2|TRBV24-1
CATSDFGGNGYTF
>TRBJ2-3|TRBV7-8
CASSLTSSGLTDTQYF
>TRBJ2-5|TRBV7-8
CASSLVLATETQYF
>TRBJ2-7|TRBV2
CASAPPGGGGYEQYF
>TRBJ1-1|TRBV29-1
CSVVGLTEAFF
>TRBJ1-4|TRBV13
CASSFREDNEKLFF
>TRBJ2-2|TRBV10-3
CASVQGAPNTGELFF
>TRBJ1-1|TRBV19
CASKSIEGTSRTAFF
>TRBJ2-2|TRBV6-4
CASCDISTGELFF
>TRBJ2-5|TRBV4-3
CASSQEGGREQYF
>TRBJ2-5|TRBV14
CASSLIREGTQYF
>TRBJ2-5|TRBV29-1
CSVERQETQYF
>TRBJ1-2|TRBV6-1
CASSERRQGGILGYTF
>TRBJ1-1|TRBV29-1
CSVEGLGQTEAFF
>TRBJ1-4|TRBV7-3
CASSPPGQYNEKLFF